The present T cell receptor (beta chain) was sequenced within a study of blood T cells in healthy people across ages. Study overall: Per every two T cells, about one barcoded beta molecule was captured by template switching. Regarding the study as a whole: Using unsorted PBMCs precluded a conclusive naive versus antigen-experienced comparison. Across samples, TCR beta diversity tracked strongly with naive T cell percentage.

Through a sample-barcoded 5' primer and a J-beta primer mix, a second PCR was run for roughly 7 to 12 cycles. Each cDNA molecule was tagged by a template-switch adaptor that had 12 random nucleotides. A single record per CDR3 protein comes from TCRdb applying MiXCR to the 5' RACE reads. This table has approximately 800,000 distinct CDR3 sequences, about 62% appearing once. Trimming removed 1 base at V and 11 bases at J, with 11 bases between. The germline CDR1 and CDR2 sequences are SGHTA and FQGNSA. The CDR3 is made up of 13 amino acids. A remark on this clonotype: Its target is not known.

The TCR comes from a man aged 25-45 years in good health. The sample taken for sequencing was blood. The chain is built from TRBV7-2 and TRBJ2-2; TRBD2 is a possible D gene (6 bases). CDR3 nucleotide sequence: TGTGCCAGCAGCTTAGTTCCCGGGGGAGAGCTGTTTTTT. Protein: CASSLVPGGELFF.